These 7 T cell receptor beta chains share one sample of origin, sequenced in a study of cytomegalovirus exposure and HLA in healthy donors. The PCR was carried out with 60 Vbeta primers and 13 Jbeta primers. Here immunoSEQ multiplex PCR was the method, and the copy in TCRdb shows in-frame clones only, minus some. Of 100,000 to 150,000 clones detected, 70% to 80% appear once; the ten largest clones hold 1.4% to 1.5%. Sequencing used PBMCs. These receptors were collected from a female donor in good health and CMV-seronegative.

To note about this clone: The sample carries other DNA sequences with the same CDR3. The chain links TRBV6-5 to TRBJ2-7, with 11 bases lining up with TRBD1. V shed 4 bases and J 3 bases; nucleotides not matched to a gene: 2. Germline V gene data show CDR1 as MNHEY and CDR2 as SVGAGI. This CDR3 has 14 residues. The DNA for the CDR3 is TGTGCCAGCAGTTCCGGGACAGGGGGCTACGAGCAGTACTTC. Residues: CASSSGTGGYEQYF.

The chain recombines TRBV4-2 with TRBJ2-2; TRBD2 aligns across 12 bases. The CDR3 consists of 19 residues. Trimming at V came to 4 bases and at J to 0 bases, leaving 9 bases not matched to a gene. The germline CDR1 and CDR2 sequences are LGHNA and YNFKEQ. The CDR3 DNA reads TGTGCCAGCAGCCTCGAGAGACTAGCGGGAGACCCGAACACCGGGGAGCTGTTTTTT. It encodes CASSLERLAGDPNTGELFF.

This clone has a handful of counts. One end of the junction does not line up with germline, which may come from a read error. The V and J genes are TRBV7-9 and TRBJ2-1; tentative D call: TRBD2 (6 bases). CDR1 is SEHNR, CDR2 FQNEAQ, per germline (reference sequence). The CDR3 sequence is 16 residues long. The CDR3 sequence is CSSSPSRTGDRGEQFF. The CDR3 DNA reads as TGTTCCAGCAGCCCATCCCGGACGGGGGACCGCGGGGAGCAGTTCTTC.

This clone was counted between two and nine times. The chain combines TRBV7-6 with TRBJ2-1; TRBD2 is a possible D gene (5 bases). The ends were cut back, 4 bases at V and 8 bases at J, with 21 bases in the middle. The CDR3 totals 16 residues. Germline CDR1 reads SGHVS; CDR2 reads FNYEAQ. CDR3: CASSSIEGVGFDEQFF. CDR3 coding DNA: TGTGCCAGCAGCTCCATTGAGGGAGTAGGGTTCGATGAGCAGTTCTTC.

The chain joins TRBV5-6 to TRBJ2-7; D is possibly TRBD1 (6 bases). Germline V gene data show CDR1 as SGHDT and CDR2 as YYEEEE. This CDR3 has 14 residues. The ends were cut back, 2 bases at V and 2 bases at J, with 11 bases in the middle. This CDR3 is CASSLGGTAYEQYF. The CDR3 bases are TGTGCCAGCAGCTTAGGGGGTACCGCCTACGAGCAGTACTTC.

Only one count was recorded for this clone. The rearrangement links TRBV28 to TRBJ1-2, with 8 bases identical to TRBD1. The CDR3 runs 15 residues. V was pared by 5 bases and J by 2 bases, with 7 bases of the junction left unmatched. The V gene's germline CDR1 is MDHEN and CDR2 SYDVKM. This CDR3 is CASSLETGVNYGYTF. The CDR3 DNA reads TGTGCCAGCAGTCTCGAGACAGGGGTAAACTATGGCTACACCTTC.

The rearrangement links TRBV4-3 to TRBJ2-1; TRBD2 matches at 16 bases. The germline gives CDR1 LGHNA, CDR2 YSLEER. The CDR3 length is 20 residues. The trim removed 1 base at V and 6 bases at J, leaving 12 bases unmatched. CDR3 nucleotides: TGCGCCAGCAGCCAAGTTGGGACTAGCGGGAGGGCCTGGGCCCCCAATGAGCAGTTCTTC. It codes for CASSQVGTSGRAWAPNEQFF.